What follows is one TCR beta chain and its context. These data originate in a study of blood T cell repertoires in COVID-19. On the study more broadly: The United States, Italy and Spain provided the acute and convalescent COVID-19 samples.

Some clones are missing from TCRdb's copy, which holds only in-frame ones; the method was immunoSEQ multiplex PCR. The table records 50,000 to 75,000 clones, less than 75% of them present only once. The CDR3 has 12 residues. Germline V lookup: CDR1 SQVTM, CDR2 ANQGSEA. V lost 6 bases, J lost 4 bases, and 10 bases lay in between. The rearrangement uses TRBV29-1 and TRBJ2-1; weak D call: TRBD2 (6 bases). Source material: peripheral blood. The receptor's source is a woman aged 45-59 years with active or convalescent COVID-19. Here the CDR3 reads CSVEAGYNEQFF. For the CDR3, the DNA is TGCAGCGTCGAGGCGGGGTACAATGAGCAGTTCTTC.